The 3 T cell receptor beta chains listed next were all sequenced from one sample in a study of blood T cell repertoires in COVID-19. The repertoire was sequenced with immunoSEQ multiplex PCR; TCRdb's copy has only in-frame clones and lacks some. The repertoire consists of about 120,000 clones, with around 81% occurring once and the leading ten covering over 9.5%. Material: peripheral blood. The receptors stem from a human donor in a cohort sampled during active COVID-19.

The chain combines TRBV2 with TRBJ2-7; 12 nucleotides align to TRBD2. The CDR3 has 15 residues. Losses at the gene ends were 5 bases for V and 2 bases for J; bases not matched to a gene: 4. Germline-derived CDR1 and CDR2 are SNHLY and FYNNEI. CDR3 bases: TGTGCCAGCAGTCCGCTAGCGGGAGGGACCTACGAGCAGTACTTC. It encodes CASSPLAGGTYEQYF.

This clone has only a few counts. The chain employs TRBV3-1 (or the pseudogene TRBV3-2) and TRBJ1-2; the D gene is possibly TRBD1 (5 bases). The CDR3 consists of 14 residues. The V gene's germline CDR1 is LGHDT and CDR2 YNNKEL (reference sequence). V was shortened by 5 bases and J by 0 bases, with 10 bases between the two germline ends. This CDR3 reads CASSYGGANYGYTF. CDR3 DNA: TGTGCCAGCAGCTACGGGGGAGCTAACTATGGCTACACCTTC.

This rearrangement joins TRBV6-1 to TRBJ2-3, with D perhaps matching TRBD1 (5 bases). The V end was cut by 3 bases, the J end by 5 bases, with 12 bases between. Germline V CDR1 and CDR2: MNHNS, SASEGT. The CDR3 runs 14 residues. CDR3 in DNA: TGTGCCAGCAGTGACCAGGGTCGGATAGATACGCAGTATTTT. Its protein is CASSDQGRIDTQYF.